This TCR beta chain was sequenced in a study of blood T cell repertoires in COVID-19. This CDR3 is 13 amino acids long. Looked up from germline, CDR1 is MNHEY and CDR2 is SVGAGI. Data came from immunoSEQ multiplex PCR; TCRdb stores just in-frame clones and leaves some out. Here the sample spans some 110,000 clones, approximately 78% being singletons. This chain uses TRBV6-5 with TRBJ1-1; possibly TRBD1 for D (5 bases). This clonotype was sampled from a woman older than 75 with acute or convalescent COVID-19. Sample: peripheral blood. CDR3 in amino acids: CASGVGMNTEAFF. The CDR3 nucleotides read TGTGCTTCGGGGGTAGGCATGAACACTGAAGCTTTCTTT.